These 3 T cell receptor beta chains share one sample of origin, sequenced in a study of shared clonotypes between healthy human individuals (dated by TCRdb to 2018 to 2020). For the CD8 naive samples, CD45RO-negative cells were positively selected for CCR7, yielding a CD45RA+CCR7+ population from which TemRA cells were excluded. Library preparation employed the immunoSEQ multiplex PCR assay. In TCRdb, the immuneACCESS table is reduced to in-frame sequences with V and J assigned. These tables do not hold every clone; where another copy was compared, an unresolved V gene accounts for under half, and the others remain unexplained. Within this sample are roughly 2.1 million clones, with 85% to 95% of them counted one time only. The top ten clones comprise under 2% of the sample. Sequenced material: naive CD8+ T cells from PBMCs. Interpreted using the paper, the cell subset or site label stands for: CD45RA+CCR7+. Receptor source: a man between 18 and 35 years old in good health. Some clones in this sample may be carry-over from other donors' samples.

A remark on this clone: The same CDR3 is also encoded by other DNA sequences in this sample. The V and J genes are TRBV9 and TRBJ2-3; D not resolved. Per the germline V gene, CDR1 is SGDLS and CDR2 is YYNGEE. V gave up 3 bases and J gave up 4 bases, with 9 bases separating them. This CDR3 comprises 13 residues. CDR3: CASSDGPADTQYF. The CDR3 region has the DNA TGTGCCAGCAGCGATGGTCCCGCAGATACGCAGTATTTT. Complete variable domain (other parts from reference TRBV9 and TRBJ2-3): DSGVTQTPKHLITATGQRVTLRCSPRSGDLSVYWYQQSLDQGLQFLIQYYNGEERAKGNILERFSAQQFPDLHSELNLSSLELGDSALYFCASSDGPADTQYFGPGTRLTVL.

The chain uses TRBV29-1 and TRBJ2-7, with TRBD2 matching over 8 bases. Looked up from germline, CDR1 is SQVTM and CDR2 is ANQGSEA. This CDR3 is built from 14 residues. V shed 1 base and J 4 bases; nucleotides not matched to a gene: 6. CDR3 in amino acids: CSVEGGTSFYEQYF. CDR3 coding DNA: TGCAGCGTTGAAGGAGGGACTAGTTTTTACGAGCAGTACTTC.

The chain recombines TRBV29-1 with TRBJ2-4; D not certain. Trimming stripped 2 bases from V and 0 bases from J, with 11 bases between. Germline V gives CDR1 SQVTM, CDR2 ANQGSEA. The CDR3 length is 15 residues. The CDR3 bases are TGCAGCGTTGAAAGCACACTATTAGCCAAAAACATTCAGTACTTC. This gives the protein CSVESTLLAKNIQYF.